The clone carrying this T cell receptor (beta chain) was counted at least ten times. The data were taken from a study of T cells in Graves' hyperthyroidism and ophthalmopathy. From RNA transcripts, TCR beta CDR3 regions were amplified. The primer set for the first-round RT-PCR of the TCR CDR3 was HTBI. TCRdb redid the calling of the multiplex PCR reads with MiXCR, one entry per CDR3 protein. The data hold 450,000 to 650,000 distinct CDR3 sequences, with less than 25% observed a single time. Germline assignment: CDR1 SNHLY and CDR2 FYNNEI. V lost 7 bases and J lost 4, with 7 bases in between. The CDR3 contains 11 residues.

The clonotype originates from a man between 18 and 29 years old with Graves' hyperthyroidism. Sequencing was carried out using blood. V and J are TRBV2 and TRBJ1-1; tentative D call: TRBD1 (5 bases). In DNA form, the CDR3 reads TGTGCCAGCACAGGGAGCACTGAAGCTTTCTTT. It translates to CASTGSTEAFF.